This T cell receptor beta chain was captured in a study of OX40 agonist ivuxolimab in advanced cancers. Study summary: Ivuxolimab doses were 0.01, 0.1, 0.3, 1.5, 3 or 10 mg/kg every 2 weeks. Three patients responded partially, comprising one with hepatocellular carcinoma and two with cutaneous melanoma.

Measured with immunoSEQ multiplex PCR; TCRdb has only the in-frame clones, and not every one. The data contain approximately 74,000 clones, 65% to 90% of them seen just once; the ten biggest clones take up 0.5% to 0.6%. The CDR3 spans 14 residues. Germline V CDR1 and CDR2: MNHEY, SVGAGI. J was trimmed by 5 bases and V by 5 bases; bases with no gene match: 9. Turning to this clone: Its antigen is as yet unknown.

Study-wide findings and caveats: At 0.1 to 3.0 mg/kg, clonal expansion of CD4+ and CD8+ blood T cells had occurred by week 6.

This specimen consisted of CD4+ or CD8+ T cells sorted from blood, obtained in a trial of the OX40 agonist ivuxolimab. This clonotype was sampled from an adult with an advanced solid tumor such as melanoma, head and neck, liver or kidney cancer. This chain links TRBV6-5 with TRBJ2-7; 7 positions agree with TRBD1. The CDR3 DNA follows: TGTGCCAGCAGTCCCGGGACAGCGCTCCACGAGCAGTACTTC. Its protein product is CASSPGTALHEQYF.